This TCR beta chain was observed in a study of OX40 agonist ivuxolimab in advanced cancers. Study-level information: Ivuxolimab, an antibody that agonizes OX40 (CD134), was administered to the patients. Enrollees could have had prior anti-PD-1, anti-PD-L1 or anti-CTLA-4 therapy, which 40% to 45% had received. Study-level results: At 0.1 to 3.0 mg/kg, CD4+ and CD8+ blood T cells expanded clonally by week 6. Low normalized T-cell clonal expansion was also seen in some nonresponders.

The germline CDR1 and CDR2 sequences are SGHTS and YDEGEE. The CDR3 extends over 14 amino acids. Trimming removed 4 bases at V and 3 bases at J, with 13 bases between. The data were produced by immunoSEQ multiplex PCR, yet TCRdb's version contains in-frame clones alone and is incomplete. The sample has fewer than 45,000 clones; more than 70% are singletons. As regards this clone: The target antigen is unknown.

V gene TRBV5-8 combines with J gene TRBJ1-1; tentative D call: TRBD1 (6 bases). The material was CD4+ or CD8+ T cells sorted from blood, obtained in a trial of the OX40 agonist ivuxolimab. This sequence originates from an adult with an advanced solid tumor such as melanoma, head and neck, liver or kidney cancer. The CDR3 loop is CASSRGHRDTEAFF. The CDR3 DNA follows: TGTGCCAGCAGCCGGGGACATAGGGACACTGAAGCTTTCTTT.